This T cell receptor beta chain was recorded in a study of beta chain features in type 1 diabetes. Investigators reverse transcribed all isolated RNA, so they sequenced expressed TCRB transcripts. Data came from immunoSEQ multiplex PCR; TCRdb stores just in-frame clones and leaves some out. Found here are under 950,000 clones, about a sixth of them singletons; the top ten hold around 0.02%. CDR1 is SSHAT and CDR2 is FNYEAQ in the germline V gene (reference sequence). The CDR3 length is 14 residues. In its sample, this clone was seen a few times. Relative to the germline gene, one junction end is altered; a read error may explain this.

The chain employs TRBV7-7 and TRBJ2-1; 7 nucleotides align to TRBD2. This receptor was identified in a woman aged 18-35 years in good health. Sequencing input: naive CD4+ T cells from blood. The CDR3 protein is CASSYGGSSNEQFF. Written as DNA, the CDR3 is TGTGCTAGCAGCTACGGCGGGAGTAGCAATGAGCAGTTCTTC.